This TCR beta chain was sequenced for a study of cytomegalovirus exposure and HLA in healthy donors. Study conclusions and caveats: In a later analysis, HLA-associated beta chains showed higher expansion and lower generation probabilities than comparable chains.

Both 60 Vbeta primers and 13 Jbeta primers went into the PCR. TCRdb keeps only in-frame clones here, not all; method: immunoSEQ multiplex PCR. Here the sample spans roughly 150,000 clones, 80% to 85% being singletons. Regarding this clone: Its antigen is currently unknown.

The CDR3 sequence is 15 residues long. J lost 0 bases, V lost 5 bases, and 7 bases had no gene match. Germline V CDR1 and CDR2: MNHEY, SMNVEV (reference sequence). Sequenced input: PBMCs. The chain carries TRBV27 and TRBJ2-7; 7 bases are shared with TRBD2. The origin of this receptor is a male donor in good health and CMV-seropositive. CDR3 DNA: TGTGCCAGCAGTATTGCTAGCGGCGCCTCCTACGAGCAGTACTTC. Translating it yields CASSIASGASYEQYF.